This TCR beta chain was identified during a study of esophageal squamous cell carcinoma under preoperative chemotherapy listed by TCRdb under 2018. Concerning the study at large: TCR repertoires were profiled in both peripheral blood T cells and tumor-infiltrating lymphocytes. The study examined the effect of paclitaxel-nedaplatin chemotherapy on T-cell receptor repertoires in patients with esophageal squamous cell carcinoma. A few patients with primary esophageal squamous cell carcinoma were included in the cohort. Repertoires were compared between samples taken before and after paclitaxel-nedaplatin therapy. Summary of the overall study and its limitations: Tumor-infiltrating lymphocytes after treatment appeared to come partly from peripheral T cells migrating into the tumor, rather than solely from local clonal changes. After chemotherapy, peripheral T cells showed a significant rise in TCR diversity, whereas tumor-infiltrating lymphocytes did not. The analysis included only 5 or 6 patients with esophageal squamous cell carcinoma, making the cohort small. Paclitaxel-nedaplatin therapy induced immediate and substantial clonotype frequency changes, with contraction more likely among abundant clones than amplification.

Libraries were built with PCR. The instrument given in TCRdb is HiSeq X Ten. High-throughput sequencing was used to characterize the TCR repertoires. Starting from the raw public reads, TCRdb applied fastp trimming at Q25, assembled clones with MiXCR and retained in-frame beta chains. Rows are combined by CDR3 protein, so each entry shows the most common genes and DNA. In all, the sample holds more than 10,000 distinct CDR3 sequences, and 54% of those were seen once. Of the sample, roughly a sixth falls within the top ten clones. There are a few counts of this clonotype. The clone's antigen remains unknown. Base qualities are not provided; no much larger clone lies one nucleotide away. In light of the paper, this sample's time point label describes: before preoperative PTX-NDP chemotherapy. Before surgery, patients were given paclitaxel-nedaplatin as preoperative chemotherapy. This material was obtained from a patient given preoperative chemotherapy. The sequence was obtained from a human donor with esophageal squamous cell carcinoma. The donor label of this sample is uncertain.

The CDR3 is CASSLGGKVAKNIQYF. At the DNA level, the sequence is TGTGCCAGCAGCTTAGGGGGCAAAGTAGCCAAAAACATTCAGTACTTC. The chain is encoded by TRBV7-2 joined to TRBJ2-4; the best D guess is TRBD1, with 5 bases matching. Sequences SGHTA (CDR1) and FQGNSA (CDR2) are obtained from the germline V gene. From the cysteine through the phenylalanine, the CDR3 covers 16 amino acids. CDR3 DNA is the only sequence kept; it has 48 bases, read in frame from the first base. V drops 1 base and J drops 0 bases, leaving 10 bases in between.